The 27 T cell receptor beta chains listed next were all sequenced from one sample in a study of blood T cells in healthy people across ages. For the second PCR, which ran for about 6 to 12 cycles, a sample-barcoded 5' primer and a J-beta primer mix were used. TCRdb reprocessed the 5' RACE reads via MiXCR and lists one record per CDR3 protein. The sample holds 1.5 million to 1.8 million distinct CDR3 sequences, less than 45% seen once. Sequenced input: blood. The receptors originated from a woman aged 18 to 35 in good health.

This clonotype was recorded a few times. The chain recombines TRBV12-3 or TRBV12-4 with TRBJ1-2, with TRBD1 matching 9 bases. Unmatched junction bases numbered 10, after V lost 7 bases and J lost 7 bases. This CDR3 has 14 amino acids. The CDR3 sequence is CASKPDRGGSGYTF. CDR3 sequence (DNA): TGTGCCAGCAAACCGGACAGGGGCGGATCTGGCTACACCTTC.

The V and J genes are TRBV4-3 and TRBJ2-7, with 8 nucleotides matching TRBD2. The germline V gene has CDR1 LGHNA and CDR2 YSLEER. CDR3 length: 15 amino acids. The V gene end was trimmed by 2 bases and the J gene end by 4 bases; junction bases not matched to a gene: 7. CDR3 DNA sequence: TGCGCCAGCAGCCAAATAGCGGGGCGGGATTACGAGCAGTACTTC. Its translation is CASSQIAGRDYEQYF.

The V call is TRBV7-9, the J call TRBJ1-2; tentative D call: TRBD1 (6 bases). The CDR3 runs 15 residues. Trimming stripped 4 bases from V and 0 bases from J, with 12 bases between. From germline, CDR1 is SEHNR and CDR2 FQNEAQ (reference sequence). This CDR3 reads CASSSGAGSNYGYTF. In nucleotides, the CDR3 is TGTGCCAGCAGCTCAGGGGCGGGGTCTAACTATGGCTACACCTTC.

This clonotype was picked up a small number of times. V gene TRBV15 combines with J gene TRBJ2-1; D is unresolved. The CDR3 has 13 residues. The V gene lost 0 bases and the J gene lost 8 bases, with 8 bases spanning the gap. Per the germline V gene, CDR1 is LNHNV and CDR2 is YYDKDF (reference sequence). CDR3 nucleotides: TGTGCCACCAGCAGAGATGTTGGGTATGAGCAGTTCTTC. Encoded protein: CATSRDVGYEQFF.

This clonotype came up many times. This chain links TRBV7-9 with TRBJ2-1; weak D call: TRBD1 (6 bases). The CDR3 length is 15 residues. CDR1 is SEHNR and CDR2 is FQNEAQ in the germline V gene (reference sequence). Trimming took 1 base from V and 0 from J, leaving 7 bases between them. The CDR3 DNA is TGTGCCAGCAGCTTAGGACAGGTCTCCTACAATGAGCAGTTCTTC. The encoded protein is CASSLGQVSYNEQFF.

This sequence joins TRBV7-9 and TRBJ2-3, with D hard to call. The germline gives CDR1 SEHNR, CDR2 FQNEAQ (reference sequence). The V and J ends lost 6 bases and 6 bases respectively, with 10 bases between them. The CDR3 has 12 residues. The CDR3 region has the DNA TGTGCCAGCAGAGAAGGTGTGGATACGCAGTATTTT. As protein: CASREGVDTQYF.

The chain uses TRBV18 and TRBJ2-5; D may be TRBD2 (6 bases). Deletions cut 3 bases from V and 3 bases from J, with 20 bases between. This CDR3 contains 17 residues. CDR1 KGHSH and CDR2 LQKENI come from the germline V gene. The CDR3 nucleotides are TGTGCCAGCTCACCTCCCGTACGGCAGGGAGGAAAAGAGACCCAGTACTTC. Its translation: CASSPPVRQGGKETQYF.

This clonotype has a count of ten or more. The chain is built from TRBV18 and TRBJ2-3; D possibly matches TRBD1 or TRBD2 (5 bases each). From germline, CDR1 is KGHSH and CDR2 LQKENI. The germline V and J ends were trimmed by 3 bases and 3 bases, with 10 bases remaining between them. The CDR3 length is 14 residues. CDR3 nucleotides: TGTGCCAGCTCACCGGAATGGGGGACAGATACGCAGTATTTT. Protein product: CASSPEWGTDTQYF.

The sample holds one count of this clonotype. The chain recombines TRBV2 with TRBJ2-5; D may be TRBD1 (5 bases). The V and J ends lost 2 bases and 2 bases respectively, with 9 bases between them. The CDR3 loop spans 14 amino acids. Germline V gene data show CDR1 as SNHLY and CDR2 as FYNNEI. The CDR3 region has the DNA TGTGCCAGCAGTGAACGGGCAGGGCAAGAGACCCAGTACTTC. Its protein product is CASSERAGQETQYF.

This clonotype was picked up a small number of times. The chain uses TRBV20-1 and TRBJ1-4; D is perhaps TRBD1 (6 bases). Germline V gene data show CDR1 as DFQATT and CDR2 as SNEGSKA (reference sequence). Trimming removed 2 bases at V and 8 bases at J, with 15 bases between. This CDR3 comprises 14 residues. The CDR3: CSARSGARGEKLFF. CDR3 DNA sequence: TGCAGTGCTAGATCGGGGGCTAGGGGAGAAAAACTGTTTTTT.

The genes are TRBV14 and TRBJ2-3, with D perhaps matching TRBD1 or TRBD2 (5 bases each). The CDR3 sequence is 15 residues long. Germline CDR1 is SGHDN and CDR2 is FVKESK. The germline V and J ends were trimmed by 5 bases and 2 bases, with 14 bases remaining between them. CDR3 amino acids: CASSARDQITDTQYF. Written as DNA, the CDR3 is TGTGCCAGCAGCGCCCGGGACCAAATCACAGATACGCAGTATTTT.

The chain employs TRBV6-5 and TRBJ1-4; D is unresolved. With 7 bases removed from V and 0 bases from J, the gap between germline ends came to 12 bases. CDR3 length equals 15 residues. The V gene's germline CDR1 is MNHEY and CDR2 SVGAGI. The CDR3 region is CASTPRVTTNEKLFF. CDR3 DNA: TGTGCCAGCACCCCTAGGGTTACAACTAATGAAAAACTGTTTTTT.

The CDR3 coding sequence is TGTGCCAGCAGCGAGCCGAAAGACAGGGATGAAAAACTGTTTTTT. Amino acids: CASSEPKDRDEKLFF. The rearrangement links TRBV7-6 to TRBJ1-4; TRBD1 agrees at 7 bases. This CDR3 is built from 15 residues. The J segment lost 6 bases and the V segment lost 5 bases, leaving 9 bases of the junction unmatched. Looked up from germline, CDR1 is SGHVS and CDR2 is FNYEAQ.

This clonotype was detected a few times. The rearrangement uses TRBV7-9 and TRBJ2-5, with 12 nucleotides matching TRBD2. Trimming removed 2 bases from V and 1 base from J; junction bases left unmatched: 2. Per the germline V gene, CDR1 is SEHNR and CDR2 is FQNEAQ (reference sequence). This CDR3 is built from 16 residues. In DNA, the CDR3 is TGTGCCAGCAGCTTACGGACTAGCGGGACCCAAGAGACCCAGTACTTC. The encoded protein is CASSLRTSGTQETQYF.

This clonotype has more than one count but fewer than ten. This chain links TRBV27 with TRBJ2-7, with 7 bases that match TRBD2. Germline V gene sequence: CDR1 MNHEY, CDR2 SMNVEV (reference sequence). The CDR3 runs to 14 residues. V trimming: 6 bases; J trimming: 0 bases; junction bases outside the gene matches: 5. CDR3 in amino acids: CASRLRGSSYEQYF. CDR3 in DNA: TGTGCCAGCAGACTGCGGGGGTCCTCCTACGAGCAGTACTTC.

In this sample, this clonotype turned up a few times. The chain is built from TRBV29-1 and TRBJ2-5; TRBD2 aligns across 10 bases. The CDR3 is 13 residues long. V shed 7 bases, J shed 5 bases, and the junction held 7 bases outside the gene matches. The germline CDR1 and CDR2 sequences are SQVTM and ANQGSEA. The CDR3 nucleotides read TGCAGCGCTAAGGGACTAGCGTTGGAGACCCAGTACTTC. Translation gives CSAKGLALETQYF.

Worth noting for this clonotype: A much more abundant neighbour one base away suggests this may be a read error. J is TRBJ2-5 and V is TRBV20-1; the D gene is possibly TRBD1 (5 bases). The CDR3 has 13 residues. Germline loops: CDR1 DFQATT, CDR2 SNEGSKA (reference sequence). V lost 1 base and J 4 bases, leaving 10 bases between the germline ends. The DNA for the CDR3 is TGCAGTGCTAGAGGGGGCGGCACAGAGACCCAGTACTTC. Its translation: CSARGGGTETQYF.

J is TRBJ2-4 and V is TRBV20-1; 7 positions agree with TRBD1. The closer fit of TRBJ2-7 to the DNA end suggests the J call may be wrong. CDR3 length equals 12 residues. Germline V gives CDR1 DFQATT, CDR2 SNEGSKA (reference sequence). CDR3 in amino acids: CSVRDSTYEQYF. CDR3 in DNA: TGCAGTGTTAGGGACAGTACCTACGAGCAGTACTTC.

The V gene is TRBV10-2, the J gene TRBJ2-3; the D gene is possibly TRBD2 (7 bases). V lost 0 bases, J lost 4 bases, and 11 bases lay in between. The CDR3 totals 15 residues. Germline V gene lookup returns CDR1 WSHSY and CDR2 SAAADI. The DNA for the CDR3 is TGCGCCAGCAGTGAGTCACGGGGGGCCTCAGATACGCAGTATTTT. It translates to CASSESRGASDTQYF.

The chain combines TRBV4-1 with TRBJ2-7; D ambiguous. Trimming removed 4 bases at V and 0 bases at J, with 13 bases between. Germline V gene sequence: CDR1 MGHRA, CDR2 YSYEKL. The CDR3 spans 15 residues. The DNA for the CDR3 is TGCGCCAGCAGCCCAGAGGCAATCTTCTCCTACGAGCAGTACTTC. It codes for CASSPEAIFSYEQYF.

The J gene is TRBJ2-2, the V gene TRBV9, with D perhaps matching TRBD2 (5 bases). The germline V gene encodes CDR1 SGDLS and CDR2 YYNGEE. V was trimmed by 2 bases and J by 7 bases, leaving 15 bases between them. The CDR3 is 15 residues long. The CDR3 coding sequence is TGTGCCAGCAGCGTCGGGGTTGGGCTATTCGGGGAGCTGTTTTTT. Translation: CASSVGVGLFGELFF.

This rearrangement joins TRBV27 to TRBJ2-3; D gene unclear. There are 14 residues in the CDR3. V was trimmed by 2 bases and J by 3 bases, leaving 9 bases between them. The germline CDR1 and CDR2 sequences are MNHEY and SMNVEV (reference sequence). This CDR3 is CASSLQWWTDTQYF. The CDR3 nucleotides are TGTGCCAGCAGTTTACAGTGGTGGACAGATACGCAGTATTTT.

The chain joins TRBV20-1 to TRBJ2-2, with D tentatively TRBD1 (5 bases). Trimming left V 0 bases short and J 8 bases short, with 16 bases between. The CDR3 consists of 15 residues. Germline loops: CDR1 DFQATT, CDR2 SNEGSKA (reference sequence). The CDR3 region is CSARDPRAGSGELFF. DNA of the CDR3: TGCAGTGCTAGAGATCCCAGGGCAGGTAGTGGGGAGCTGTTTTTT.

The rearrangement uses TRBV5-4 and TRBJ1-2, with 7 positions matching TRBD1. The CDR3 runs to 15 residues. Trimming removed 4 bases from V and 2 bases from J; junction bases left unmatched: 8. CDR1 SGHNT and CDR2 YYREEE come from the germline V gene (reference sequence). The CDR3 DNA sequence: TGTGCCAGCAGCCCCCCCCCGGGACAGAACTATGGCTACACCTTC. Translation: CASSPPPGQNYGYTF.

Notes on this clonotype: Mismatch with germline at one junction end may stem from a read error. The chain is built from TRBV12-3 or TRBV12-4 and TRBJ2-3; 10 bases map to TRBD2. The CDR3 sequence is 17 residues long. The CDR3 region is CASSSRLAGSTTDPQYF. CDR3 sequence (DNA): TGTGCCAGCAGTTCCCGACTAGCGGGTTCAACCACAGATCCGCAGTATTTT.

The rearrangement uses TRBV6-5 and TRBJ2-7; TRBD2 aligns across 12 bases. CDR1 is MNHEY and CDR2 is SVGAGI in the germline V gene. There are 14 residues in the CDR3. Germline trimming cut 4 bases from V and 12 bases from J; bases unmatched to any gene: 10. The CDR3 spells CASSSRTSGDLGYF. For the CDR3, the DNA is TGTGCCAGCAGTTCACGGACTAGCGGGGACCTCGGGTACTTC.

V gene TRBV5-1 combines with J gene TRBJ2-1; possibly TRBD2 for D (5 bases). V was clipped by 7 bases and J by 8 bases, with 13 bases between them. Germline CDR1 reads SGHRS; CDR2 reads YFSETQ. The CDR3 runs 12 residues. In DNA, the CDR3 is TGCGCCAGCGAGGGTAGCATGGATGAGCAGTTCTTC. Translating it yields CASEGSMDEQFF.